This is a list of T cell receptor beta chains from one sample in a study of molecular identifiers for immune sequencing clone quantification. MiXCR was run by TCRdb on the PCR reads, yielding one entry per CDR3 protein. Here the sample spans about 510,000 distinct CDR3 sequences, 25% being singletons. What was sequenced was naive CD8+ T cells from blood, with Jurkat cell RNA spiked in. All receptors derive from a human donor in good health. Some libraries in this study had Jurkat cell RNA spiked in. Each CDR3 is given with its conserved first and last residue.

TRBJ2-3	TRBV19	CASSMNPTSSGGATDTQYF
TRBJ2-7	TRBV5-1	CASSLAGAPYEQYF
TRBJ2-4	TRBV7-9	CASTSGTALAKNIQYF
TRBJ2-5	TRBV7-6	CASSVKLGGLASETQYF
TRBJ2-1	TRBV6-5	CASSSGQAYNEQFF
TRBJ2-2	TRBV19	CASLERNTGELFF
TRBJ2-2	TRBV7-7	CASSPLAGGPNGELLF
TRBJ2-3	TRBV9	CASSPPGTRVTDTQYF
TRBJ1-1	TRBV4-1	CASSQVRETTEAFF
TRBJ2-6	TRBV28	CASSPTGRRGANVLTF
TRBJ1-1	TRBV9	CASSDERGLAFF
TRBJ1-1	TRBV7-9	CASSLAVGSDTEAFF
TRBJ2-7	TRBV12-3/TRBV12-4	CASSFTPYEQCF
TRBJ2-3	TRBV11-2	CASSFPRSGGGTTDTQYF
TRBJ2-7	TRBV4-1	CASSQAEGDEQYF
TRBJ2-5	TRBV12-3/TRBV12-4	CASSYRGPQETQYF
TRBJ1-3	TRBV20-1	CSARQPEAENTIYF
TRBJ2-7	TRBV20-1	CSAIKTSGNEQYF
TRBJ2-3	TRBV20-1	CSARDLDRARTDTQYF
TRBJ2-7	TRBV29-1	CSGAGANYEQYF
TRBJ2-7	TRBV19	CASSSGQVFDEQYF
TRBJ2-7	TRBV6-1	CASSLARDILYEQYF
TRBJ2-1	TRBV6-5	CASSYITGGAYNEQFF
TRBJ2-1	TRBV7-7	CASSPRPGVEQFF